The 21 T cell receptor beta chains listed next were all sequenced from one sample in a study of blood T cell repertoires in COVID-19. This table comes from immunoSEQ multiplex PCR, and its TCRdb copy is limited to in-frame clones, with some not included. Here the sample spans over 400,000 clones, approximately 91% being singletons. Specimen: peripheral blood. The source is a woman aged 50 to 60 with COVID-19, enrolled during active disease.

The chain combines TRBV5-1 with TRBJ1-5; 7 bases line up with TRBD1. Germline lookup yields CDR1 SGHRS and CDR2 YFSETQ. Trimming cost V 2 bases and J 5 bases; bases outside gene matches: 4. The CDR3 length is 14 residues. The CDR3, as DNA: TGCGCCAGCAGCTTTAATACAGGGGATCAGCCCCAGCATTTT. Residues: CASSFNTGDQPQHF.

CDR3 amino acids: CASSIGSYSNQPQHF. The CDR3 DNA sequence: TGTGCCAGTAGTATCGGGAGCTATAGCAATCAGCCCCAGCATTTT. This chain joins TRBV19 and TRBJ1-5, with no clear D. CDR3 length equals 15 residues. Germline CDR1 and CDR2: LNHDA and SQIVND (reference sequence). Trimming took off 3 bases at V and 0 bases at J, with 9 bases between the two ends.

This clone was counted a few times. This rearrangement joins TRBV30 to TRBJ1-1; D gene ambiguous. The germline V gene has CDR1 GTSNPN and CDR2 SVGIG (reference sequence). CDR3 length: 14 residues. Deletions cut 8 bases from V and 3 bases from J, with 19 bases between. The CDR3 spells CALEVGRLDTEAFF. CDR3 DNA sequence: TGTGCCCTGGAGGTAGGTCGGTTGGACACTGAAGCTTTCTTT.

This sequence joins TRBV30 and TRBJ1-1; 7 bases map to TRBD1. Losses at the gene ends were 2 bases for V and 1 base for J; bases not matched to a gene: 7. Germline V gives CDR1 GTSNPN, CDR2 SVGIG (reference sequence). This CDR3 comprises 15 residues. CDR3 DNA sequence: TGTGCCTGGAGTCGCTGGTCAGGGGGGAACACTGAAGCTTTCTTT. Its translation: CAWSRWSGGNTEAFF.

J is TRBJ1-4 and V is TRBV6-1, with TRBD1 matching 7 bases. V lost 7 bases to trimming and J lost 8 bases; unmatched junction nucleotides: 10. CDR3 length equals 14 residues. The germline CDR1 and CDR2 sequences are MNHNS and SASEGT. CDR3: CASTIRGRQEKLFF. Here the CDR3 DNA reads TGTGCCAGCACTATTAGGGGGCGTCAGGAAAAACTGTTTTTT.

The V call is TRBV5-1, the J call TRBJ1-4; 8 bases line up with TRBD1. V shed 6 bases, J shed 8 bases, and the junction held 6 bases outside the gene matches. Looked up from germline, CDR1 is SGHRS and CDR2 is YFSETQ. The length of the CDR3 is 13 residues. In DNA, the CDR3 is TGCGCCAGCACCACAGGGGGTGGGGAAAAACTGTTTTTT. Translating gives CASTTGGGEKLFF.

The chain uses TRBV13 and TRBJ2-7, with TRBD1 matching over 9 bases. Trimming cost V 0 bases and J 5 bases; bases outside gene matches: 5. The germline CDR1 and CDR2 sequences are PRHDT and FYEKMQ (reference sequence). The CDR3 loop spans 15 amino acids. The CDR3 is CASSLGGQGFHEQYF. The CDR3 DNA is TGTGCCAGCAGCTTAGGGGGACAGGGCTTCCACGAGCAGTACTTC.

The V and J genes are TRBV5-4 and TRBJ2-7; D remains ambiguous. V was cut by 0 bases and J by 6 bases, with 10 bases left in between. Germline V lookup: CDR1 SGHNT, CDR2 YYREEE (reference sequence). The CDR3 consists of 13 residues. CDR3: CASSLEIVSEQYF. In DNA, the CDR3 is TGTGCCAGCAGCTTGGAGATCGTCAGCGAGCAGTACTTC.

The CDR3 nucleotides are TGCGCCAGCAGCGCTGGATGGACAGGGAACGGTGGCTACACCTTC. Translating it yields CASSAGWTGNGGYTF. The J gene is TRBJ1-2, the V gene TRBV5-1; 8 bases agree with TRBD1. Trimming cost V 4 bases and J 7 bases; bases outside gene matches: 12. The germline V gene has CDR1 SGHRS and CDR2 YFSETQ. The CDR3 runs 15 residues. Combining the CDR3 with reference TRBV5-1 and TRBJ1-2 gives the whole variable domain KAGVTQTPRYLIKTRGQQVTLSCSPISGHRSVSWYQQTPGQGLQFLFEYFSETQRNKGNFPGRFSGRQFSNSRSEMNVSTLELGDSALYLCASSAGWTGNGGYTFGSGTRLTVV.

This chain joins TRBV6-5 and TRBJ2-7; possibly TRBD1 for D (6 bases). V lost 6 bases and J 5 bases, leaving 14 bases between the germline ends. Germline CDR1 MNHEY, CDR2 SVGAGI. The CDR3 spans 13 residues. CDR3 nucleotide sequence: TGTGCCAGCAGCCGACAGGTAAGGAACGAGCAGTACTTC. Amino acids: CASSRQVRNEQYF.

The chain couples TRBV9 to TRBJ2-1, with 10 nucleotides matching TRBD1. Germline loops: CDR1 SGDLS, CDR2 YYNGEE. The CDR3 is made up of 16 amino acids. The V and J ends lost 4 bases and 2 bases, in that order; junction bases with no gene match: 6. CDR3 in amino acids: CASSPRQGAAYNEQFF. CDR3 nucleotides: TGTGCCAGCAGCCCACGACAGGGGGCGGCCTACAATGAGCAGTTCTTC.

V usage is TRBV9 and J usage is TRBJ1-6, with 7 bases matching TRBD1. This CDR3 contains 15 residues. The V gene's germline CDR1 is SGDLS and CDR2 YYNGEE. V shed 2 bases and J 5 bases; nucleotides not matched to a gene: 4. As DNA, the CDR3 is TGTGCCAGCAGCGTGACAGGGTCGGATAATTCACCCCTCCACTTT. Its translation: CASSVTGSDNSPLHF.

This chain links TRBV13 with TRBJ1-1; tentatively, D is TRBD1 (5 bases). The CDR3 is made up of 15 amino acids. V was pared by 0 bases and J by 0 bases, with 8 bases between. Germline V gene lookup returns CDR1 PRHDT and CDR2 FYEKMQ (reference sequence). The CDR3 nucleotides are TGTGCCAGCAGCTTAGGGGCCAGGGTGAACACTGAAGCTTTCTTT. This sequence encodes CASSLGARVNTEAFF. Looking up the rest from reference TRBV13 and TRBJ1-1 gives the full variable domain: AAGVIQSPRHLIKEKRETATLKCYPIPRHDTVYWYQQGPGQDPQFLISFYEKMQSDKGSIPDRFSAQQFSDYHSELNMSSLELGDSALYFCASSLGARVNTEAFFGQGTRLTVV.

The chain combines TRBV2 with TRBJ2-2, with TRBD1 matching over 9 bases. V trimming: 6 bases; J trimming: 0 bases; junction bases outside the gene matches: 8. CDR1 and CDR2 from the germline V gene are SNHLY and FYNNEI. The CDR3 length is 17 residues. CDR3 loop: CASRGDRELTNTGELFF. As DNA, the CDR3 is TGTGCCAGCAGGGGGGACAGGGAACTCACGAACACCGGGGAGCTGTTTTTT.

This sequence joins TRBV21-1 and TRBJ1-5; the table's D call of TRBD1 was not tested on the DNA. TRBV21-1 is labeled a pseudogene. This CDR3 comprises 18 residues. CDR3 DNA: TGTGCCAACTCCTTGAAGGGGCTCCCTCTATATAGCAATCAGCCCCAGCATTTT. Translating it yields CANSLKGLPLYSNQPQHF.

The genes are TRBV13 and TRBJ1-1, with D possibly TRBD1 on 6 matching bases. Trimming pared 5 bases from V and 9 bases from J, leaving 16 bases between. The CDR3 is 13 amino acids. Germline V gene data show CDR1 as PRHDT and CDR2 as FYEKMQ (reference sequence). The CDR3 is CASSTRGGDKAFF. The CDR3 nucleotides read TGTGCCAGCAGCACCCGTGGGGGCGATAAAGCTTTCTTT.

The chain carries TRBV29-1 and TRBJ2-5; TRBD1 might be the D (6 bases). Germline CDR1 and CDR2: SQVTM and ANQGSEA. Trimming took 8 bases from V and 1 from J, leaving 11 bases between them. The CDR3 length is 12 residues. DNA for the CDR3: TGCAGCTCCGGACAGACCCAAGAGACCCAGTACTTC. Protein product: CSSGQTQETQYF.

The chain employs TRBV2 and TRBJ2-3, with D tentatively TRBD1 (6 bases). CDR3 length: 13 residues. V was shortened by 11 bases and J by 2 bases, with 14 bases between the two germline ends. The V gene's germline CDR1 is SNHLY and CDR2 FYNNEI. The DNA of the CDR3 is TGTGCCTTACCAGACAGGTTCACAGATACGCAGTATTTT. It is translated as CALPDRFTDTQYF.

The rearrangement uses TRBV29-1 and TRBJ2-7; 9 positions agree with TRBD1. Trimming cost V 4 bases and J 2 bases; bases outside gene matches: 9. The CDR3 has 15 residues. CDR1 SQVTM and CDR2 ANQGSEA come from the germline V gene. The CDR3 DNA reads TGCAGCGTTGTAGGGACAGGGAAGATGCCCTACGAGCAGTACTTC. Its translation: CSVVGTGKMPYEQYF.

The CDR3 here is CASQGAFTGELFF. The CDR3 DNA sequence: TGTGCCTCTCAGGGGGCGTTCACCGGGGAGCTGTTTTTT. The V call is TRBV3-1 (or the pseudogene TRBV3-2), the J call TRBJ2-2; 8 positions agree with TRBD1. CDR1 is LGHDT and CDR2 is YNNKEL in the germline V gene (reference sequence). V was pared by 11 bases and J by 4 bases, with 6 bases of the junction left unmatched. The CDR3 is 13 residues long.

J is TRBJ1-5 and V is TRBV2, with no clear D. This CDR3 has 14 amino acids. In germline, CDR1 is SNHLY, CDR2 FYNNEI. The V end lost 6 bases, the J end lost 4 bases, and 13 bases lay between the germline ends. The CDR3 here is CASSASRGNQPQHF. The CDR3 nucleotides are TGTGCCAGCAGCGCCTCCCGCGGGAATCAGCCCCAGCATTTT.